These 23 T cell receptor beta chains share one sample of origin, sequenced in a study of blood T cell repertoires in COVID-19 (dated by TCRdb to about 2020). The library was obtained by the immunoSEQ multiplex PCR assay. TCRdb carries this immuneACCESS record with in-frame sequences only. Its versions omit some clonotypes, under half of them owing to an unresolved V gene in the studies checked, with the rest unexplained. Present in this sample are some 80,000 clones, roughly 84% of which were seen just once. 11% of the sample goes to the ten largest clones. The material sequenced was peripheral blood. Source of these receptors: a man between 60 and 75 years old with COVID-19, enrolled during active disease.

This chain connects TRBV19 to TRBJ2-7; 9 bases are shared with TRBD1. This CDR3 is built from 16 residues. The V segment lost 9 bases and the J segment 1 base; nucleotides outside the gene matches: 13. CDR1 is LNHDA and CDR2 is SQIVND in the germline V gene (reference sequence). The CDR3 loop reads CASSDARDRASYEQYF. DNA of the CDR3: TGTGCCAGCTCTGATGCCCGGGACAGGGCTTCCTACGAGCAGTACTTC.

The chain recombines TRBV5-4 with TRBJ1-2; tentatively, D is TRBD1 (5 bases). The germline V gene has CDR1 SGHNT and CDR2 YYREEE (reference sequence). CDR3 length: 13 amino acids. V dropped 4 bases and J dropped 4 bases, with 11 bases sitting between them. CDR3 coding DNA: TGTGCCAGCAGCCCGGGGGATTTCTATGGCTACACCTTC. Translated, it gives CASSPGDFYGYTF.

This rearrangement joins TRBV3-1 (or the pseudogene TRBV3-2) to TRBJ1-2; no clear D. Germline CDR1 is LGHDT and CDR2 is YNNKEL (reference sequence). The CDR3 extends over 12 amino acids. V lost 2 bases to trimming and J lost 5 bases, with 6 bases between them. CDR3 nucleotide sequence: TGTGCCAGCAGCCAAAGAGCTTATGGCTACACCTTC. Its translation: CASSQRAYGYTF.

The J gene is TRBJ2-2, the V gene TRBV18; 9 bases map to TRBD2. The trim removed 6 bases at V and 5 bases at J, leaving 7 bases unmatched. CDR3 length: 15 amino acids. The V gene's germline CDR1 is KGHSH and CDR2 LQKENI. CDR3 protein: CASSLASGGTGELFF. Here the CDR3 DNA reads TGTGCCAGCTCCCTCGCCAGCGGGGGGACCGGGGAGCTGTTTTTT.

The chain carries TRBV5-1 and TRBJ2-7; tentatively, D is TRBD1 (6 bases). CDR3 length: 15 amino acids. The V end was cut by 4 bases, the J end by 7 bases, with 21 bases between. Germline CDR1 SGHRS, CDR2 YFSETQ. The CDR3 loop is CASSTWGLISGEQYF. CDR3 nucleotides: TGCGCCAGCAGCACCTGGGGGCTGATCTCTGGAGAGCAGTACTTC.

V usage is TRBV20-1 and J usage is TRBJ1-2, with 7 bases lining up with TRBD1. Germline V gives CDR1 DFQATT, CDR2 SNEGSKA (reference sequence). With V trimmed by 3 bases and J by 12 bases, 4 bases remained unmatched. The CDR3 runs to 10 residues. CDR3 sequence: CSASAGGHTF. CDR3 DNA: TGCAGTGCTAGTGCAGGGGGTCACACCTTC.

This chain connects TRBV4-2 to TRBJ2-1; a possible D gene is TRBD1 (6 bases). Trimming left V 0 bases short and J 8 bases short, with 17 bases between. The CDR3 covers 16 residues. Germline CDR1 and CDR2: LGHNA and YNFKEQ. The CDR3 here is CASSQEGDIERDEQFF. The CDR3 DNA sequence: TGTGCCAGCAGCCAAGAAGGGGACATCGAGAGGGATGAGCAGTTCTTC.

The chain joins TRBV9 to TRBJ1-6; 7 nucleotides match TRBD1. There are 15 residues in the CDR3. Germline V gene sequence: CDR1 SGDLS, CDR2 YYNGEE. The V gene end was trimmed by 3 bases and the J gene end by 11 bases; junction bases not matched to a gene: 11. The CDR3 coding sequence is TGTGCCAGCAGCGATCGGACAGGTACAAGTGCACCCCTCCACTTT. It codes for CASSDRTGTSAPLHF.

This chain uses TRBV30 with TRBJ1-3; 8 nucleotides align to TRBD1. The trim removed 3 bases at V and 2 bases at J, leaving 0 bases unmatched. The CDR3 totals 13 residues. CDR1 is GTSNPN, CDR2 SVGIG, per germline (reference sequence). CDR3 amino acids: CAWRTGAGNTIYF. The CDR3 DNA is TGTGCCTGGAGGACAGGGGCTGGAAACACCATATATTTT.

The chain joins TRBV20-1 to TRBJ2-3, with TRBD2 matching 9 bases. Germline CDR1 is DFQATT and CDR2 is SNEGSKA (reference sequence). This CDR3 spans 18 amino acids. V lost 3 bases and J lost 6; bases outside the gene matches: 19. The CDR3: CSASFLPRSGGHMDTQYF. The CDR3 nucleotides read TGCAGTGCTAGTTTCCTGCCAAGAAGCGGGGGGCACATGGATACGCAGTATTTT.

This chain connects TRBV2 to TRBJ2-4, with 11 bases matching TRBD1. The V segment lost 5 bases and the J segment 0 bases; nucleotides outside the gene matches: 3. Germline CDR1 is SNHLY and CDR2 is FYNNEI. This CDR3 is built from 16 residues. CDR3 sequence: CASSPGTGGAKNIQYF. The CDR3 nucleotides read TGTGCCAGCAGTCCCGGGACAGGGGGAGCCAAAAACATTCAGTACTTC.

The genes are TRBV12-3 or TRBV12-4 and TRBJ2-3, with a weak D call TRBD2 (5 bases). Trimming removed 11 bases at V and 6 bases at J, with 18 bases between. This CDR3 is 13 amino acids long. The CDR3 sequence is CAGGDYVFDTQYF. DNA for the CDR3: TGTGCCGGCGGTGACTACGTTTTCGATACGCAGTATTTT.

This chain links TRBV7-9 with TRBJ2-5; 7 positions agree with TRBD2. Unmatched junction bases numbered 2, after V lost 4 bases and J lost 0 bases. The CDR3 length is 14 residues. Germline CDR1 and CDR2: SEHNR and FQNEAQ (reference sequence). This CDR3 is CASSSLADQETQYF. CDR3 DNA sequence: TGTGCCAGCAGCTCGCTAGCGGACCAAGAGACCCAGTACTTC.

The chain carries TRBV28 and TRBJ1-2; 10 positions agree with TRBD1. The CDR3 length is 15 residues. Trimming removed 4 bases from V and 4 bases from J; junction bases left unmatched: 6. CDR1 is MDHEN, CDR2 SYDVKM, per germline. The DNA of the CDR3 is TGTGCCAGCAGTTCGACAGGGGGCGCTGGCTATGGCTACACCTTC. It encodes CASSSTGGAGYGYTF.

The genes are TRBV6-4 and TRBJ2-1, with a possible D match to TRBD2 (7 bases). The CDR3 sequence is 13 residues long. Trimming shortened V by 5 bases and J by 8 bases, and 13 bases separated the two germline ends. CDR1 MRHNA and CDR2 SNTAGT come from the germline V gene. CDR3 protein: CASSSTGRDEQFF. CDR3 nucleotides: TGTGCCAGCAGTTCTACAGGGAGGGATGAGCAGTTCTTC.

This clone has only a few counts. The gene calls are TRBV10-3 and TRBJ2-5; the match to TRBD2 covers 12 bases. Trimming removed 8 bases from V and 1 base from J; junction bases left unmatched: 8. CDR3 length equals 16 residues. The germline CDR1 and CDR2 sequences are ENHRY and SYGVKD. The CDR3 loop is CAIGETSGGLQETQYF. The DNA of the CDR3 is TGTGCCATCGGGGAGACTAGCGGGGGACTCCAAGAGACCCAGTACTTC.

The genes are TRBV18 and TRBJ2-7, with TRBD1 matching 8 bases. The germline V gene encodes CDR1 KGHSH and CDR2 LQKENI. This CDR3 has 16 amino acids. V lost 6 bases to trimming and J lost 1 base; unmatched junction nucleotides: 11. CDR3 residues: CASSPQGAGNSYEQYF. CDR3 DNA sequence: TGTGCCAGCTCGCCGCAGGGGGCTGGGAATTCCTACGAGCAGTACTTC.

The chain couples TRBV18 to TRBJ1-5; D gene unclear. Germline lookup yields CDR1 KGHSH and CDR2 LQKENI. V lost 1 base, J lost 5 bases, and 12 bases lay in between. This CDR3 has 15 amino acids. The CDR3 loop is CASSPRESRDQPQHF. The CDR3 region has the DNA TGTGCCAGCTCACCACGGGAGAGTAGGGATCAGCCCCAGCATTTT.

Comments on this clone: Additional DNA sequences in this sample encode the identical CDR3. V is TRBV7-3 and J is TRBJ2-3; 9 bases map to TRBD2. This CDR3 region has 15 residues. The ends lost 5 bases at V and 1 base at J; junction bases unmatched: 4. From germline, CDR1 is SGHTA and CDR2 FQGTGA. The CDR3 here is CASSPRTSGTDTQYF. The CDR3 DNA is TGTGCCAGCAGCCCCCGGACTAGCGGCACAGATACGCAGTATTTT.

V gene TRBV6-5 combines with J gene TRBJ2-5; 7 bases map to TRBD1. Germline V CDR1 and CDR2: MNHEY, SVGAGI. Germline trimming cut 5 bases from V and 2 bases from J; bases unmatched to any gene: 8. This CDR3 spans 15 amino acids. The DNA for the CDR3 is TGTGCCAGCAGTCAGGTGGGACAGTATCAAGAGACCCAGTACTTC. It encodes CASSQVGQYQETQYF.

A single count supports this clone. This chain links TRBV29-1 with TRBJ1-2, with D possibly being TRBD1 (5 bases). The CDR3 has 13 amino acids. The germline V gene encodes CDR1 SQVTM and CDR2 ANQGSEA. Trimming removed 6 bases from V and 1 base from J, with 12 bases in between. CDR3 amino acids: CSVARQSNYGYTF. CDR3 DNA sequence: TGCAGCGTGGCCCGACAGAGTAACTATGGCTACACCTTC.

J is TRBJ2-7 and V is TRBV27, with 8 bases that match TRBD1. The CDR3 is made up of 16 amino acids. Unmatched junction bases numbered 13, after V lost 3 bases and J lost 6 bases. Germline V CDR1 and CDR2: MNHEY, SMNVEV (reference sequence). The CDR3 sequence is CASSFNLDRARGEQYF. For the CDR3, the DNA is TGTGCCAGCAGTTTTAATCTGGACAGGGCGCGTGGCGAGCAGTACTTC.

The rearrangement links TRBV28 to TRBJ2-1; 7 bases line up with TRBD1. Losses at the gene ends were 7 bases for V and 4 bases for J; bases not matched to a gene: 10. From germline, CDR1 is MDHEN and CDR2 SYDVKM. The CDR3 has 15 residues. The CDR3 DNA reads TGTGCCAGCAACTCCGGGACAGAATTGTACAATGAGCAGTTCTTC. Translating it yields CASNSGTELYNEQFF.